This T cell receptor (beta chain) was captured by sequencing in a study of blood T cell repertoires in COVID-19. Across the whole study: T cells, B-cell-depleted T cells, or PBMCs provided the cDNA or gDNA that served as material.

Authors' methods: Counts of nucleated cells, estimated from reference gene primer amplification, were obtained. Method: immunoSEQ multiplex PCR; TCRdb's copy keeps in-frame clones and lacks some. Clone size and the V and J calls come from that table; the DNA yielded D and trimming. The sample consists of around 130,000 clones, roughly four fifths of them appearing once. This clone was recorded once. Trimming took off 0 bases at V and 10 bases at J, with 10 bases between the two ends. CDR3 size: 13 residues. CDR1 and CDR2 from the germline V gene are LNHNV and YYDKDF (reference sequence). The chain is built from TRBV15 and TRBJ2-1, with D possibly being TRBD1 (5 bases). Material for sequencing was peripheral blood. This TCR derives from a human donor in a cohort sampled during active COVID-19. CDR3 coding DNA: TGTGCCACCAGCAGAGAGCTACACAGGGAGCAGTTCTTC. As protein: CATSRELHREQFF.